Shown below are 15 T cell receptor beta chains from a single sample sequenced in a study of blood T cell repertoires in COVID-19. Method: immunoSEQ multiplex PCR; TCRdb's copy keeps in-frame clones and lacks some. The data contain roughly 100,000 clones, more than 70% of them seen just once; the ten biggest clones take up 4.5% to 5.5%. Sequenced sample: peripheral blood. All receptors come from a woman older than 75 with active COVID-19.

A note on this clone: One end of the junction does not line up with germline, which may come from a read error. The chain combines TRBV7-7 with TRBJ2-1, with TRBD1 matching 10 bases. Germline CDR1 is SSHAT and CDR2 is FNYEAQ (reference sequence). The CDR3 runs to 17 residues. Here the CDR3 DNA reads TGTGCTAGCAGCTTCAGCCACGGGACAGGGGCCGGCAATGAGCAGTTCTTC. Translation gives CASSFSHGTGAGNEQFF. Using reference TRBV7-7 and TRBJ2-1 for the parts outside the CDR3, the full variable domain is GAGVSQSPRYKVTKRGQDVTLRCDPISSHATLYWYQQALGQGPEFLTYFNYEAQPDKSGLPSDRFSAERPEGSISTLTIQRTEQRDSAMYRCASSFSHGTGAGNEQFFGPGTRLTVL.

Only one count was recorded for this clone. CDR3 bases: TGTGCCAGCAGCTTGGGACTAGCGAGATACAATGAGCAGTTCTTC. The encoded protein is CASSLGLARYNEQFF. This sequence joins TRBV5-4 and TRBJ2-1, with 8 bases that match TRBD2. The V gene end was trimmed by 0 bases and the J gene end by 4 bases; junction bases not matched to a gene: 3. This CDR3 contains 15 residues. The V gene's germline CDR1 is SGHNT and CDR2 YYREEE (reference sequence).

V usage is TRBV28 and J usage is TRBJ2-2, with D possibly TRBD1 on 6 matching bases. Trimming stripped 6 bases from V and 8 bases from J, with 13 bases between. CDR3 length: 13 residues. Germline loops: CDR1 MDHEN, CDR2 SYDVKM. Here the CDR3 reads CASSSQGRGELFF. The CDR3 DNA is TGTGCCAGCAGCTCCCAGGGGCGGGGGGAGCTGTTTTTT.

CDR3: CASSLALRDRAQPQHF. CDR3 bases: TGTGCCAGCAGCCTAGCCCTCAGGGACAGGGCTCAGCCCCAGCATTTT. V gene TRBV4-2 combines with J gene TRBJ1-5; 9 bases agree with TRBD1. The V and J ends lost 4 bases and 6 bases, in that order; junction bases with no gene match: 10. The CDR3 covers 16 residues. Germline V CDR1 and CDR2: LGHNA, YNFKEQ.

This sequence joins TRBV19 and TRBJ2-1; 9 bases align to TRBD1. Looked up from germline, CDR1 is LNHDA and CDR2 is SQIVND (reference sequence). V trimming: 3 bases; J trimming: 4 bases; junction bases outside the gene matches: 4. The length of the CDR3 is 15 residues. CDR3 nucleotide sequence: TGTGCCAGTAGTATCCCGACAGGGGGTTACAATGAGCAGTTCTTC. Its protein is CASSIPTGGYNEQFF.

This chain uses TRBV19 with TRBJ2-1; possible D gene TRBD1, 6 bases. The CDR3 is 13 residues long. V shed 7 bases and J shed 4 bases, with 11 bases lying between them. Germline V gives CDR1 LNHDA, CDR2 SQIVND (reference sequence). Here the CDR3 reads CASNLGGYNEQFF. The CDR3 DNA is TGTGCCAGTAATCTAGGGGGATACAATGAGCAGTTCTTC.

The rearrangement uses TRBV7-2 and TRBJ2-2, with 10 bases matching TRBD2. J lost 5 bases, V lost 5 bases, and 11 bases had no gene match. Germline V gives CDR1 SGHTA, CDR2 FQGNSA. The CDR3 spans 17 residues. The CDR3 loop is CASSLYSSGSWTGELFF. The CDR3 DNA is TGTGCCAGCAGCCTATATTCTAGCGGGAGTTGGACCGGGGAGCTGTTTTTT.

The rearrangement uses TRBV28 and TRBJ1-1; D gene ambiguous. The CDR3 contains 11 residues. V was trimmed by 7 bases and J by 5 bases, leaving 8 bases between them. Per the germline V gene, CDR1 is MDHEN and CDR2 is SYDVKM. CDR3 sequence (DNA): TGTGCCAGCACCTTACAGACTGAAGCTTTCTTT. Amino acids: CASTLQTEAFF.

The chain has TRBV14 and TRBJ1-4; unclear D gene. Germline V lookup: CDR1 SGHDN, CDR2 FVKESK. The V end was cut by 3 bases, the J end by 7 bases, with 9 bases between. The CDR3 is 13 amino acids. The CDR3 loop is CASSHTRGEKLFF. CDR3 sequence (DNA): TGTGCCAGCAGCCACACCCGAGGTGAAAAACTGTTTTTT.

The chain is built from TRBV5-3 and TRBJ1-2, with a weak D call TRBD1 (5 bases). TRBV5-3 is an ORF, with its function uncertain. This CDR3 comprises 16 residues. V was cut by 0 bases and J by 7 bases, with 19 bases left in between. For the CDR3, the DNA is TGTGCCAGAAGCTTGGAAGGGGTTGTGGCAACTTGTGGCTACACCTTC. This sequence encodes CARSLEGVVATCGYTF.

This sequence joins TRBV7-2 and TRBJ2-3; 15 bases fit TRBD2. J gave up 6 bases and V 4 bases, and 14 bases lay outside the gene matches. This CDR3 comprises 19 residues. Germline V CDR1 and CDR2: SGHTA, FQGNSA. DNA for the CDR3: TGTGCCAGCAGCTCGACTGCCCAGGGACTAGCGGGAGGCGGTGATACGCAGTATTTT. Translation: CASSSTAQGLAGGGDTQYF.

Note on this clone: The same CDR3 can be traced to other DNA sequences in this sample. This chain links TRBV30 with TRBJ1-5, with TRBD1 as a possible D gene (6 bases). Trimming cost V 0 bases and J 4 bases, with 7 bases left between them. CDR3 length equals 13 residues. Germline V CDR1 and CDR2: GTSNPN, SVGIG (reference sequence). The CDR3 sequence is CAWSVQGNQPQHF. The DNA of the CDR3 is TGTGCCTGGAGTGTGCAGGGGAATCAGCCCCAGCATTTT.

V usage is TRBV6-1 and J usage is TRBJ1-5; D possibly corresponds to TRBD1 (6 bases). The ends were cut back, 2 bases at V and 2 bases at J, with 13 bases in the middle. This CDR3 has 16 amino acids. Germline V gene lookup returns CDR1 MNHNS and CDR2 SASEGT. The chain's CDR3 is CASSEQGQIGNQPQHF. In nucleotides, the CDR3 is TGTGCCAGCAGTGAACAGGGACAAATAGGCAATCAGCCCCAGCATTTT.

The V gene is TRBV5-1, the J gene TRBJ2-3; D unclear. The length of the CDR3 is 14 residues. The germline V and J ends were trimmed by 0 bases and 6 bases, with 11 bases remaining between them. In germline, CDR1 is SGHRS, CDR2 YFSETQ. For the CDR3, the DNA is TGCGCCAGCAGCTTGGTTCCTGACACCGATACGCAGTATTTT. Its protein product is CASSLVPDTDTQYF.

This sequence joins TRBV28 and TRBJ2-7, with a weak D call TRBD1 (5 bases). This CDR3 region has 14 residues. V was cut by 5 bases and J by 2 bases, with 13 bases left in between. Per germline, CDR1 MDHEN and CDR2 SYDVKM. The CDR3 bases are TGTGCCAGCAGTCGATCGATACAGGCCTACGAGCAGTACTTC. It is translated as CASSRSIQAYEQYF.